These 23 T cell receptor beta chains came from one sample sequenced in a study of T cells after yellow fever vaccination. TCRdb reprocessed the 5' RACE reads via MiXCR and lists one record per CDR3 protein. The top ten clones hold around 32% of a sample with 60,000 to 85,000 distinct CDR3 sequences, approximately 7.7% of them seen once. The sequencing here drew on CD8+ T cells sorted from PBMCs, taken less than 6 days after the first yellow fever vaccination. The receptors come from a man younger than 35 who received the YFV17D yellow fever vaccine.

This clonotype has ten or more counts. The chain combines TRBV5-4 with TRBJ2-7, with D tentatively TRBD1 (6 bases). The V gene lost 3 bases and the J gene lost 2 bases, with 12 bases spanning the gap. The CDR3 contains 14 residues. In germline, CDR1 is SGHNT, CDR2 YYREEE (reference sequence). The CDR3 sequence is CASSSMDRPYEQYF. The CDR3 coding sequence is TGTGCCAGCAGCTCGATGGACAGACCCTACGAGCAGTACTTC.

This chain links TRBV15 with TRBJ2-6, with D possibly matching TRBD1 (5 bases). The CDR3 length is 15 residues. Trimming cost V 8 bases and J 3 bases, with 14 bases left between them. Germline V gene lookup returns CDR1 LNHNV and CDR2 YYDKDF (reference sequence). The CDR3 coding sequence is TGTGCCACCCTAGACAGTGTCTTTGGGGCCAACGTCCTGACTTTC. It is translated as CATLDSVFGANVLTF.

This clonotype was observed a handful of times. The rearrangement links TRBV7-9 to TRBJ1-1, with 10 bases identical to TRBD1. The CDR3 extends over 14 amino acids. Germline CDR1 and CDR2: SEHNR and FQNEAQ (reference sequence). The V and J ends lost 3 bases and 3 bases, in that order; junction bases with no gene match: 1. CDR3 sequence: CASSFGTGDTEAFF. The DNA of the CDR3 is TGTGCCAGCAGCTTCGGGACAGGGGACACTGAAGCTTTCTTT. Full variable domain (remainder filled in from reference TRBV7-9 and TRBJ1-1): DTGVSQNPRHKITKRGQNVTFRCDPISEHNRLYWYRQTLGQGPEFLTYFQNEAQLEKSRLLSDRFSAERPKGSFSTLEIQRTEQGDSAMYLCASSFGTGDTEAFFGQGTRLTVV.

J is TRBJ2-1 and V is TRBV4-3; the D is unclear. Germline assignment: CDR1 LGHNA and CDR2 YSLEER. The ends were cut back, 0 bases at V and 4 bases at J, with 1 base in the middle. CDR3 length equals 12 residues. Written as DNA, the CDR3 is TGCGCCAGCAGCCAAGAGTACAATGAGCAGTTCTTC. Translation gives CASSQEYNEQFF.

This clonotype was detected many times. The CDR3 DNA reads as TGTGCCAGCAGTGGGAGGACAGGGGGCCCCGGGAACACTGAAGCTTTCTTT. Its translation: CASSGRTGGPGNTEAFF. The chain combines TRBV12-3 or TRBV12-4 with TRBJ1-1; 11 nucleotides align to TRBD1. This CDR3 spans 17 amino acids. The junction had 9 bases not matched to a gene; V was cut back by 5 bases and J by 1 base.

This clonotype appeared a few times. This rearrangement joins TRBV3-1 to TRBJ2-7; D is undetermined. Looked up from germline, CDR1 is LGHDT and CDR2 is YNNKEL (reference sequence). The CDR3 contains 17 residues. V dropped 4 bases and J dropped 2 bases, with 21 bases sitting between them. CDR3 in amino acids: CASSRLFQLEKTYEQYF. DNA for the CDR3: TGTGCCAGCAGCCGATTGTTCCAGCTGGAAAAAACCTACGAGCAGTACTTC.

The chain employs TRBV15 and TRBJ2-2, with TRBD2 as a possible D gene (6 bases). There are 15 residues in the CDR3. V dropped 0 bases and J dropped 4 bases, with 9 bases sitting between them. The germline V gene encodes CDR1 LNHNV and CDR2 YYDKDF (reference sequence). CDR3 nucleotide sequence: TGTGCCACCAGCAGAGATGCTAGCGCCACCGGGGAGCTGTTTTTT. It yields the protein CATSRDASATGELFF.

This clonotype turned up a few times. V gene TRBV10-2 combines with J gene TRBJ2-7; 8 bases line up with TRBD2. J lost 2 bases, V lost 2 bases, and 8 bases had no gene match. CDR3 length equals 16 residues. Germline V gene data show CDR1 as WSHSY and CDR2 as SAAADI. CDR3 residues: CASSESTSGGPYEQYF. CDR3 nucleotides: TGCGCCAGCAGTGAGAGTACAAGCGGGGGCCCCTACGAGCAGTACTTC.

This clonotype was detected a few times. The CDR3 coding sequence is TGTGCCAGTAGCCCCGGACAGTTTAGCTCCTACGAGCAGTACTTC. It yields the protein CASSPGQFSSYEQYF. The chain employs TRBV19 and TRBJ2-7; TRBD1 is a possible D gene (6 bases). Germline V gene lookup returns CDR1 LNHDA and CDR2 SQIVND (reference sequence). The CDR3 has 15 amino acids. Trimming removed 6 bases from V and 0 bases from J, with 15 bases in between.

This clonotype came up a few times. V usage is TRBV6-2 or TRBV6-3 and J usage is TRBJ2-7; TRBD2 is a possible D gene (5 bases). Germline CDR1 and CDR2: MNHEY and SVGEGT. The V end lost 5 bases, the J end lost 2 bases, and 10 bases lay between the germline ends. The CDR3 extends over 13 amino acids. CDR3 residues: CASSSRETYEQYF. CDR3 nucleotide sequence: TGTGCCAGCAGTAGCCGGGAAACCTACGAGCAGTACTTC.

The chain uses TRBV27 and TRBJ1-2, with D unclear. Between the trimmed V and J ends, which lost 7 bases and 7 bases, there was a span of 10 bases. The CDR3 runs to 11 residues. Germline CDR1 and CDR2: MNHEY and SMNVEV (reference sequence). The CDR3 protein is CASIERSGYTF. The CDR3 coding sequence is TGTGCCAGCATAGAGCGTAGTGGCTACACCTTC.

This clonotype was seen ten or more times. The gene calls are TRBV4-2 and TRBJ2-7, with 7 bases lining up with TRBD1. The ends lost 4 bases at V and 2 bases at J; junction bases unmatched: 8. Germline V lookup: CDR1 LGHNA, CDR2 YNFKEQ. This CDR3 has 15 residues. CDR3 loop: CASSPLEGAAYEQYF. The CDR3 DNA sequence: TGTGCCAGCAGCCCACTAGAGGGGGCGGCCTACGAGCAGTACTTC.

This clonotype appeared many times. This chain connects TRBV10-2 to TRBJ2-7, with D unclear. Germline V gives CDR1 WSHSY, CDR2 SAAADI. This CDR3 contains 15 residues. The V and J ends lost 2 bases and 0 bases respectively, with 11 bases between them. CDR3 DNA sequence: TGCGCCAGCAGTGAGAGAGCCCCCGGCTCCTACGAGCAGTACTTC. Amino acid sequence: CASSERAPGSYEQYF.

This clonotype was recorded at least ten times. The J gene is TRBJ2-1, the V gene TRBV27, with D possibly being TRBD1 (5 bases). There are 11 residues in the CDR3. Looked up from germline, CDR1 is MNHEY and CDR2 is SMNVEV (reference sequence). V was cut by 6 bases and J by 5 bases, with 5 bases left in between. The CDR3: CASRQDNEQFF. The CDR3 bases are TGTGCCAGCAGACAGGACAATGAGCAGTTCTTC.

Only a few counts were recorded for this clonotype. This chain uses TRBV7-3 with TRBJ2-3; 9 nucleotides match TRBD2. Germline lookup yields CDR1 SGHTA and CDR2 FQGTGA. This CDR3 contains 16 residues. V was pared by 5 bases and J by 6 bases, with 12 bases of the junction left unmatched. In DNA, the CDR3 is TGTGCCAGCAGCCAAGGAGGCGGGGGGGCTTCGGATACGCAGTATTTT. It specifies CASSQGGGGASDTQYF.

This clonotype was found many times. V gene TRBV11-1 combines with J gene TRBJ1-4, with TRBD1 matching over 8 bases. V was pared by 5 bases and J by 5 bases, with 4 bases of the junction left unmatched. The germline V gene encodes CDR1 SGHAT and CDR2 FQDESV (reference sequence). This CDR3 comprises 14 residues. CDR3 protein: CASSRRDRNEKLFF. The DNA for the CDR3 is TGTGCCAGCAGCCGACGGGACAGGAATGAAAAACTGTTTTTT.

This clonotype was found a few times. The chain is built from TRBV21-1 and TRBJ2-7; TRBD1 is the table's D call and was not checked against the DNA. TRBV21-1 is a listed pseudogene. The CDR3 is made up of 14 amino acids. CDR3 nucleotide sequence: TGTGCCAGCAGAAGACAGTTGAATTCCTACGAGCAGTACTTC. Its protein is CASRRQLNSYEQYF.

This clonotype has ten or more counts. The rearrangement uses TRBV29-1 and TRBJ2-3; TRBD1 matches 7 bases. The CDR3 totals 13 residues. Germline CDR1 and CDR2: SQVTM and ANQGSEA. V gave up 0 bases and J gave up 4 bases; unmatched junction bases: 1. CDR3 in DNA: TGCAGCGTTGAAGACGGGACAGCAGATACGCAGTATTTT. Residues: CSVEDGTADTQYF.

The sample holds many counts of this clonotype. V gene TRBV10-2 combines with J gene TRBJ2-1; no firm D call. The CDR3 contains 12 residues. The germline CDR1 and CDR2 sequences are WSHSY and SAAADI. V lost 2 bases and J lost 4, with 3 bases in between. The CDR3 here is CASSEIYNEQFF. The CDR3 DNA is TGCGCCAGCAGTGAGATTTACAATGAGCAGTTCTTC.

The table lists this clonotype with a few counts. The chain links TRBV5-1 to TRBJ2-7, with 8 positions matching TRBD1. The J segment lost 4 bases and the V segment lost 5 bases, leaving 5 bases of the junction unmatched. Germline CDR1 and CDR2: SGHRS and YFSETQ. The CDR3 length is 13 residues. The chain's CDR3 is CASSPTGAYEQYV. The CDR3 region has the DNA TGCGCCAGCAGTCCGACAGGGGCGTACGAGCAGTACGTC.

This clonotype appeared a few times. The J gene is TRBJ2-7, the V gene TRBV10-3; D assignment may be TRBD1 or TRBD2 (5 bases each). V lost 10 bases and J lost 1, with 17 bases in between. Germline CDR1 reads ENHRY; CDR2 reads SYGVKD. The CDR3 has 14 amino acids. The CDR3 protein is CATGLGVGSYEQYF. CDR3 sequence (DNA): TGTGCCACGGGTCTGGGGGTGGGATCCTACGAGCAGTACTTC.

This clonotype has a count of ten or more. This CDR3 is CASSFGGEQFF. The CDR3 DNA follows: TGTGCCAGCAGCTTCGGGGGTGAGCAGTTCTTC. The chain is built from TRBV11-2 and TRBJ2-1, with D perhaps TRBD2 (6 bases). The CDR3 runs to 11 residues. The ends were cut back, 3 bases at V and 9 bases at J, with 6 bases in the middle. In germline, CDR1 is SGHAT, CDR2 FQNNGV.

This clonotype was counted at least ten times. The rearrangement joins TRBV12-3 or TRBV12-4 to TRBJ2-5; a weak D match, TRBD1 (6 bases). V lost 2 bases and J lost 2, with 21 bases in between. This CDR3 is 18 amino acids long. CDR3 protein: CASSLPGDPLRTQETQYF. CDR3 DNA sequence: TGTGCCAGCAGTTTACCAGGGGACCCACTGAGGACTCAAGAGACCCAGTACTTC.